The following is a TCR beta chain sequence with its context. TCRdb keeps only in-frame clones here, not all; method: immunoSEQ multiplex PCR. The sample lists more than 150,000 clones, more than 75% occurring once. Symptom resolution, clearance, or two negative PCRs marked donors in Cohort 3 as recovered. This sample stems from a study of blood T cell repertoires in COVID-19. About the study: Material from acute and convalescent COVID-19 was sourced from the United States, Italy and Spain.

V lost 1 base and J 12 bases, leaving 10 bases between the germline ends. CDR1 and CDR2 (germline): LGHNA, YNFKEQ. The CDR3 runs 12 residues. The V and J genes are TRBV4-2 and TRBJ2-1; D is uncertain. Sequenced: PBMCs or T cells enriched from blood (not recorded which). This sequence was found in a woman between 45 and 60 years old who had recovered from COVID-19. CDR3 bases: TGTGCCAGCAGCCAAGGGCCTGAATCGCAGTTCTTC. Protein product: CASSQGPESQFF.